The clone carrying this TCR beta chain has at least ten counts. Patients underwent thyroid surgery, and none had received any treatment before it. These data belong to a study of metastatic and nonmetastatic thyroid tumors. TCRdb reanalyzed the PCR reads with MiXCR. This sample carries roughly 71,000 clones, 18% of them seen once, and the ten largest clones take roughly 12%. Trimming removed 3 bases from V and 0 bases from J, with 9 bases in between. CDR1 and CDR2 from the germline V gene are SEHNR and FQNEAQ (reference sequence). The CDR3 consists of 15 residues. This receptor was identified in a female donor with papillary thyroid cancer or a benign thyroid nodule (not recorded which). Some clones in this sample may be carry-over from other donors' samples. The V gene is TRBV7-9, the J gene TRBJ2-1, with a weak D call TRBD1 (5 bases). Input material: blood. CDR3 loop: CASSFRGSSYNEQFF. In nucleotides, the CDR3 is TGTGCCAGCAGCTTTAGGGGAAGCTCCTACAATGAGCAGTTCTTC.